The TCR beta chain described here comes from a study of blood T cell repertoires in COVID-19. Germline CDR1 LNHDA, CDR2 SQIVND (reference sequence). This CDR3 region has 16 residues. V lost 7 bases to trimming and J lost 1 base; unmatched junction nucleotides: 10. The repertoire was sequenced with immunoSEQ multiplex PCR; TCRdb's copy has only in-frame clones and lacks some. The sample includes about 43,000 clones, around 85% of them seen just once. Material: peripheral blood. The sequence was collected from a human donor in a cohort sampled during active COVID-19. The V and J genes are TRBV19 and TRBJ1-1, with 9 bases identical to TRBD1. The CDR3 sequence is CASTERGTGRNTEAFF. The DNA of the CDR3 is TGTGCCAGTACCGAACGGGGGACAGGGCGGAACACTGAAGCTTTCTTT.